This T cell receptor (beta chain) was identified during a study of regulatory T cells in long-lasting Graves disease. Across the whole study: Under 3 months of antithyroid drugs had been taken by newly diagnosed Graves' patients.

The TCR beta library used iRepertoire HTBI primers with Arm-PCR amplification of CDR3. TCRdb re-called the multiplex PCR reads through MiXCR, storing one row per CDR3 protein. The sample records 350,000 to 500,000 distinct CDR3 sequences, about a sixth being singletons. This clonotype was recorded at least ten times. Sample time point: newly diagnosed GD, antithyroid drugs for less than 3 months. Preparation of the TCR library used RNA extracted from PBMCs. The same sample was also studied in work on T cells in Graves' hyperthyroidism and ophthalmopathy. This second report adds: Used for diagnoses were clinical symptoms, serum thyroxine and TRAb, thyroid ultrasound and orbital computed tomography. During a first-round RT-PCR of the TCR CDR3, the HTBI primer set was used. In the blood, most expanded thyroid clonotypes above 0.001 appeared as well.

Source: peripheral blood mononuclear cells (PBMCs), taken at new diagnosis, from a patient treated with antithyroid drugs. This receptor was obtained from a young woman with Graves disease.

The CDR3 region is CASSQGPGQIPTDTQYF. CDR3 DNA: TGTGCCAGCAGCCAAGGGCCAGGCCAGATACCCACAGATACGCAGTATTTT. J is TRBJ2-3 and V is TRBV7-3; D is ambiguous. Germline V gives CDR1 SGHTA, CDR2 FQGTGA. This CDR3 has 17 residues. V was trimmed by 5 bases and J by 2 bases, leaving 20 bases between them.